This paragraph covers one T cell receptor (beta chain) sequence. The data belong to a study of CD8+CD57+ T cells in acquired aplastic anemia. Looking at the study overall: CD4+ and CD8+ cells, once sorted, gave DNA averaging roughly 3 ug. CD4+ cells from healthy donors averaged about 10 million reads.

After removal of 1 base from V and 1 base from J, the junction contained 3 bases not matched to a gene. The CDR3 consists of 15 residues. Germline assignment: CDR1 LNHDA and CDR2 SQIVND (reference sequence). TCR beta VDJ and CDR3 profiling used genomic DNA as template. TCRdb reprocessed the reads with MiXCR, giving one entry per CDR3 protein. The repertoire consists of around 200,000 distinct CDR3 sequences, with 61% occurring once and the leading ten covering 25% to 30%. Input material: sorted CD4+, CD8+, or CD8+CD57+ T cells (not recorded which) from PBMCs. The chain employs TRBV19 and TRBJ2-7; 8 nucleotides agree with TRBD2. The origin of this receptor is a human donor in good health. The CDR3 is CASSIASGSSYEQYF. In DNA, the CDR3 is TGTGCCAGTAGTATAGCTAGCGGGTCGTCCTACGAGCAGTACTTC.